The subject of this entry is one T cell receptor (beta chain). Its specificity is unknown. Germline CDR1 reads ENHRY; CDR2 reads SYGVKD. V lost 6 bases, J lost 2 bases, and 16 bases lay in between. The CDR3 extends over 15 amino acids. The sample comes from a study of OX40 agonist ivuxolimab in advanced cancers. Study-wide points: Expanded peripheral T-cell antigen specificity went undetermined. Mean expanded clone counts were higher in CD8+ than CD4+ T cells.

Produced via immunoSEQ multiplex PCR; TCRdb's table is partial and in-frame only. The table has some 74,000 clones, around 92% seen once. The chain combines TRBV10-3 with TRBJ1-2; possible D gene TRBD1, 6 bases. The source is an adult with an advanced solid tumor such as melanoma, head and neck, liver or kidney cancer. The sequences come from CD4+ or CD8+ T cells sorted from blood, collected in a trial of the OX40 agonist ivuxolimab. The CDR3 DNA reads TGTGCCATCAGCTCCTCCCTGACAGGAAACTATGGCTACACCTTC. Translating it yields CAISSSLTGNYGYTF.